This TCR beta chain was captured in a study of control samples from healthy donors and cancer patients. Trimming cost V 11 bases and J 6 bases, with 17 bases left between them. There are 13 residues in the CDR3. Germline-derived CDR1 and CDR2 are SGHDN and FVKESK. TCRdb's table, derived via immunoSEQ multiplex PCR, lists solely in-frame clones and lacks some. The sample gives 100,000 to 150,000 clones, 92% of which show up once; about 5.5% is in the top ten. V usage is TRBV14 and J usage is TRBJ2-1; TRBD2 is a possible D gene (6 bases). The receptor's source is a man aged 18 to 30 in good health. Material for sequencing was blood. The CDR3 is CASPGRIGNEQFF. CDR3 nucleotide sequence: TGTGCCTCTCCTGGGAGGATAGGCAATGAGCAGTTCTTC. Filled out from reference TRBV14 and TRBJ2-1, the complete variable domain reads EAGVTQFPSHSVIEKGQTVTLRCDPISGHDNLYWYRRVMGKEIKFLLHFVKESKQDESGMPNNRFLAERTGGTYSTLKVQPAELEDSGVYFCASPGRIGNEQFFGPGTRLTVL.